This T cell receptor (beta chain) was documented in a study of T cell changes during pregnancy in multiple sclerosis. V lost 1 base to trimming and J lost 3 bases; unmatched junction nucleotides: 8. This CDR3 contains 19 residues. Germline CDR1 reads SEHNR; CDR2 reads FQNEAQ (reference sequence). Only in-frame clones appear in the TCRdb table, and some are missing; sequencing was by immunoSEQ multiplex PCR. The table has about 110,000 clones, just over 90% seen once. The receptor's source is a female donor with multiple sclerosis, enrolled in a pregnancy study. The chain links TRBV7-9 to TRBJ2-1, with 14 bases lining up with TRBD2. The material sequenced was peripheral blood, taken after pregnancy. In nucleotides, the CDR3 is TGTGCCAGCAGCTTAGGAAGGACTAGCGGGGGGTCAAACTACAATGAGCAGTTCTTC. Its protein is CASSLGRTSGGSNYNEQFF.